This T cell receptor (beta chain) comes out of a study of spatial heterogeneity in lung cancer. Study as a whole: Detected beta-chain sequences consistently exceeded alpha-chain sequences.

Time point in this sample: sample taken at primary tumor resection. Whole RNA from tumor, nontumor lung or frozen PBMC was sequenced unsorted. This CDR3 is 13 amino acids long. V lost 6 bases and J lost 1, with 8 bases in between. In the library, each TCR cDNA molecule bore its own unique molecular identifier. TCRdb reprocessed the 5' RACE reads with MiXCR, giving one entry per CDR3 protein. The data contain over 50,000 distinct CDR3 sequences, about 6.6% of them singletons. The chain is built from TRBV12-3 or TRBV12-4 and TRBJ2-3; D call uncertain. The TCR was taken from a female donor with early-stage non-small cell lung cancer. Sequencing used PBMCs, obtained at surgery. The CDR3 DNA reads TGTGCCAGCAGACCACGGGGCACAGATACGCAGTATTTT. Translated, it gives CASRPRGTDTQYF.